The clone carrying this T cell receptor (beta chain) was recorded once. The antigen remains undetermined. This entry belongs to a study of cytomegalovirus exposure and HLA in healthy donors. Study outcomes and limitations: Data from an earlier analysis indicated that most TCR beta V segments were productive either about 90% or about 30% of the time. TCR beta V- and J-gene trimming, according to a later analysis, was linked to a missense DCLRE1C variant.

Per germline, CDR1 SGHTA and CDR2 FQGTGA. The CDR3 length is 14 residues. V lost 5 bases, J lost 7 bases, and 5 bases stayed unmatched. It was with 60 Vbeta and 13 Jbeta primers that the PCR ran. Using immunoSEQ multiplex PCR, the repertoire was profiled, and TCRdb retains in-frame clones only, with some absent. The profile shows about 140,000 clones, around four fifths of them singletons. Material: PBMCs. The chain uses TRBV7-3 and TRBJ1-6, with 7 bases fitting TRBD1. The clonotype was recovered from a man in his forties in good health and CMV-seronegative. For the CDR3, the DNA is TGTGCCAGCAGCACCGGACAGGAGAATTCACCCCTCCACTTT. Translation gives CASSTGQENSPLHF.